This record concerns one T cell receptor beta chain sequence. Its antigen is currently not known. No base quality information exists; no much larger clone differs at one position. These data belong to a study of CD8 T cells in ankylosing spondylitis (dated 2017 in TCRdb). For the wider study: The study set out to find disease-linked TCR variants by profiling T cell receptor beta repertoires in ankylosing spondylitis patients and healthy donors. In total, the full study cohort was made up of about 99 healthy donors and 20 to 25 ankylosing spondylitis patients. Peripheral blood was sampled, and synovial fluid was additionally collected from ankylosing spondylitis patients.

Trimming at the junction amounts to 5 bases on V and 0 bases on J, and the germline ends lie 11 bases apart. Measured from the cysteine to the phenylalanine, the CDR3 is 15 residues long. Only CDR3 DNA is held: 45 bases, read in frame from base 1. The germline V gene supplies CDR1 MDHEN and CDR2 SYDVKM. The sequencing machine was an Illumina HiSeq 2500. Quantitative 5'-RACE with molecular barcodes was the method used to prepare the TCR beta libraries. Per the source publication's procedure: Disease-linked TCR variants were identified with a new computational method built on a probabilistic model of VDJ rearrangement. TCRdb trimmed public reads at Q25 via fastp, called clones via MiXCR and kept in-frame beta chains. Each entry merges the rows of one CDR3 protein and shows their most common DNA and genes. These V and J calls derive from TCRdb rather than the authors' analysis. The sample records just over 350,000 distinct CDR3 sequences, 20% to 25% of which are singletons. The ten most abundant clones make up approximately 14% of the sample.

General findings and caveats noted by the study authors: Some motif variants were previously reported in synovial fluid and blood of reactive arthritis patients, suggesting common disease-initiation mechanisms. Blood from ankylosing spondylitis patients appeared to be characterized by a TCR beta motif composed of several highly homologous amino acid variants. Significant enrichment of the disease-linked clones was reported in matched synovial fluid samples from ankylosing spondylitis patients. A CD8+ phenotype was shown by the disease-linked clones, which were found at relatively low frequencies in peripheral blood.

Sequenced: blood, either unsorted or a sorted T cell fraction (not recorded which). The TCR originated in a male donor with ankylosing spondylitis or in good health (not recorded which). Recombination joined TRBV28 with TRBJ2-1; the D gene assignment is perhaps TRBD1 or TRBD2, with each matching 6 bases. The sequenced DNA: TGTGCCAGCAGTAGGGGGGCGAGCTCCTACAATGAGCAGTTCTTC. This gives the protein CASSRGASSYNEQFF.